Below are 31 T cell receptor beta chains sequenced from a single sample in a study of human T cells and chemical hapten exposure. TCRdb passed the RACE reads through MiXCR, listing each CDR3 protein once. The table includes 99,000 or so distinct CDR3 sequences, 10% to 12% detected once. Time point: pre-sensitization, week 0. Described treatment: therapeutic diphenylcyclopropenone sensitization with weekly scalp DPC. This material consisted of whole blood, taken in connection with sensitization to the hapten diphenylcyclopropenone (DPC). Receptors were obtained from a woman aged 55-70 years with alopecia areata. Some clones in this sample may be carry-over from other donors' samples.

This clonotype has ten or more counts. CDR3 in DNA: TGTGCCAGCTCATTTGACAGGGTACCGGACACTGAAGCTTTCTTT. Its protein is CASSFDRVPDTEAFF. The chain couples TRBV18 to TRBJ1-1; the match to TRBD1 covers 7 bases. CDR1 and CDR2 (germline): KGHSH, LQKENI. This CDR3 has 15 amino acids. V shed 5 bases, J shed 3 bases, and the junction held 9 bases outside the gene matches. Using reference TRBV18 and TRBJ1-1 for the parts outside the CDR3, the full variable domain is NAGVMQNPRHLVRRRGQEARLRCSPMKGHSHVYWYRQLPEEGLKFMVYLQKENIIDESGMPKERFSAEFPKEGPSILRIQQVVRGDSAAYFCASSFDRVPDTEAFFGQGTRLTVV.

This clonotype was picked up many times. This chain joins TRBV5-1 and TRBJ1-1, with TRBD1 matching over 10 bases. Per the germline V gene, CDR1 is SGHRS and CDR2 is YFSETQ. V lost 4 bases, J lost 7 bases, and 4 bases stayed unmatched. This CDR3 is 13 amino acids long. The CDR3 here is CASSGGQGREAFF. The DNA of the CDR3 is TGCGCCAGCAGCGGGGGACAGGGGCGTGAAGCTTTCTTT.

This clonotype was counted ten times or more. This chain joins TRBV19 and TRBJ1-2, with D hard to call. This CDR3 has 13 amino acids. Trimming shortened V by 5 bases and J by 4 bases, and 11 bases separated the two germline ends. Germline V CDR1 and CDR2: LNHDA, SQIVND (reference sequence). In nucleotides, the CDR3 is TGTGCCAGTAGTCCAGGACCGGGCTATGGCTACACCTTC. Its translation: CASSPGPGYGYTF.

This clonotype has a count of ten or more. This chain joins TRBV5-1 and TRBJ2-3; 8 nucleotides match TRBD1. Germline CDR1 is SGHRS and CDR2 is YFSETQ. The CDR3 loop spans 14 amino acids. J was trimmed by 5 bases and V by 7 bases; bases with no gene match: 9. CDR3 protein: CASAQGRGLDTQYF. For the CDR3, the DNA is TGCGCCAGCGCCCAAGGCAGGGGGCTAGATACGCAGTATTTT.

At least ten counts were recorded for this clonotype. V gene TRBV5-1 combines with J gene TRBJ1-1; no clear D. The germline V gene encodes CDR1 SGHRS and CDR2 YFSETQ. CDR3 size: 15 residues. The V gene lost 3 bases and the J gene lost 11 bases, with 23 bases spanning the gap. CDR3: CASSWTEQEPYTAFF. The CDR3 DNA reads TGCGCCAGCAGCTGGACGGAGCAGGAGCCTTACACGGCTTTCTTT.

V usage is TRBV4-1 and J usage is TRBJ2-1; tentative D call: TRBD2 (7 bases). CDR3 length: 16 amino acids. Looked up from germline, CDR1 is MGHRA and CDR2 is YSYEKL. V was pared by 1 base and J by 4 bases, with 14 bases between. The CDR3: CASSQGVRGAYNEQFF. CDR3 coding DNA: TGCGCCAGCAGCCAAGGGGTACGGGGGGCTTACAATGAGCAGTTCTTC.

This clonotype was counted many times. The rearrangement links TRBV6-5 to TRBJ2-3, with unresolved D. The CDR3 is made up of 14 amino acids. V was cut by 2 bases and J by 2 bases, with 8 bases left in between. Germline lookup yields CDR1 MNHEY and CDR2 SVGAGI. Here the CDR3 reads CASSYRLNTDTQYF. DNA for the CDR3: TGTGCCAGCAGTTACCGACTCAACACAGATACGCAGTATTTT.

This clonotype was picked up many times. The chain recombines TRBV5-1 with TRBJ2-6; TRBD1 matches at 11 bases. The CDR3 is 18 amino acids. CDR1 SGHRS and CDR2 YFSETQ come from the germline V gene. J gave up 1 base and V 5 bases, and 8 bases lay outside the gene matches. The CDR3 region has the DNA TGCGCCAGCAGTTCTATTGGGACAGGGGGATCTGGGGCCAACGTCCTGACTTTC. Residues: CASSSIGTGGSGANVLTF.

This clonotype was picked up many times. The chain carries TRBV10-1 and TRBJ2-5; D not resolved. Germline V gene data show CDR1 as WNHNN and CDR2 as SYGVQD (reference sequence). The CDR3 covers 16 residues. The V end was cut by 0 bases, the J end by 2 bases, with 13 bases between. The DNA of the CDR3 is TGCGCCAGCAGTGAGTCTTTGGGCGGCCGGCAAGAGACCCAGTACTTC. Amino acids: CASSESLGGRQETQYF.

Regarding this clonotype: A much bigger clone sits one base away, suggesting this may be a read error. V and J are TRBV3-1 and TRBJ2-5, with 12 nucleotides matching TRBD2. This CDR3 is 18 amino acids long. Germline CDR1 LGHDT, CDR2 YNNKEL (reference sequence). CDR3 coding DNA: TGTGCCTGCAGCCAAGATTCCCGAGGACTAGCGGGGCAGGAGACCCAGTACTTC. Its translation: CACSQDSRGLAGQETQYF.

This chain links TRBV11-2 with TRBJ2-7; 11 nucleotides match TRBD2. Germline CDR1 is SGHAT and CDR2 is FQNNGV. The CDR3 is made up of 15 amino acids. The junction had 11 bases not matched to a gene; V was cut back by 6 bases and J by 7 bases. CDR3 in amino acids: CASSLISGGAGEQYF. CDR3 nucleotide sequence: TGTGCCAGCAGTCTCATTAGCGGGGGGGCCGGAGAGCAGTACTTC.

Points on this clonotype: A much larger clone lies one base from this, so it may be a read error. The chain has TRBV11-3 and TRBJ1-6; D gene unclear. The V and J ends lost 1 base and 11 bases respectively, with 18 bases between them. CDR1 and CDR2 from the germline V gene are SGHNT and YENEEA. There are 16 residues in the CDR3. The CDR3 bases are TGTGCCAGCAGCTTAGTGCCCACACTTTGGACTCCACCCCTCCACTTT. This sequence encodes CASSLVPTLWTPPLHF.

The rearrangement links TRBV27 to TRBJ2-7; D unresolved. The V gene's germline CDR1 is MNHEY and CDR2 SMNVEV (reference sequence). CDR3 length: 13 residues. V shed 2 bases and J shed 3 bases, with 8 bases lying between them. The CDR3 is CASSLLRGYEQYF. CDR3 bases: TGTGCCAGCAGTTTACTCCGCGGCTACGAGCAGTACTTC.

CDR3 region: CASSSGQGAVYGYTF. The CDR3 coding sequence is TGTGCCAGCAGTTCCGGACAGGGGGCGGTCTATGGCTACACCTTC. The rearrangement links TRBV27 to TRBJ1-2, with 11 bases aligning to TRBD1. V lost 4 bases to trimming and J lost 4 bases; unmatched junction nucleotides: 5. CDR1 is MNHEY, CDR2 SMNVEV, per germline (reference sequence). The CDR3 has 15 amino acids.

At least ten counts were recorded for this clonotype. This chain links TRBV18 with TRBJ2-1; D unresolved. Deletions cut 0 bases from V and 5 bases from J, with 5 bases between. The germline gives CDR1 KGHSH, CDR2 LQKENI. The CDR3 has 13 amino acids. The CDR3 sequence: CASSPPPHNEQFF. In nucleotides, the CDR3 is TGTGCCAGCTCACCACCCCCCCACAATGAGCAGTTCTTC.

Remarks on this clonotype: A junction end diverges from the germline sequence, so it may reflect a read error. The V gene is TRBV7-7, the J gene TRBJ1-3; no definite D call. CDR1 and CDR2 (germline): SSHAT, FNYEAQ (reference sequence). This CDR3 spans 13 amino acids. In DNA form, the CDR3 reads TGTGCTAGCAGCTTCGATTCTGGAAACACCATATATTTT. Translating it yields CASSFDSGNTIYF.

This clonotype has ten or more counts. This chain uses TRBV10-3 with TRBJ1-5; no clear D gene. Germline V gives CDR1 ENHRY, CDR2 SYGVKD. With 6 bases removed from V and 5 bases from J, the gap between germline ends came to 17 bases. The CDR3 consists of 15 residues. CDR3 protein: CAISPTGPSDQPQHF. CDR3 bases: TGTGCCATCAGCCCTACCGGGCCAAGCGATCAGCCCCAGCATTTT.

This clonotype has ten or more counts. The chain has TRBV14 and TRBJ2-7; the match to TRBD2 covers 9 bases. The junction had 7 bases not matched to a gene; V was cut back by 0 bases and J by 4 bases. This CDR3 has 16 amino acids. CDR1 and CDR2 from the germline V gene are SGHDN and FVKESK. Here the CDR3 DNA reads TGTGCCAGCAGCCAAGATCGGCGGGGGGGCTGGTACGAGCAGTACTTC. Protein product: CASSQDRRGGWYEQYF.

The chain recombines TRBV30 with TRBJ2-3, with D perhaps matching TRBD1 (6 bases). CDR1 is GTSNPN, CDR2 SVGIG, per germline (reference sequence). V lost 3 bases and J lost 1, with 8 bases in between. The CDR3 consists of 13 residues. CDR3 in amino acids: CAWRQGGTDTQYF. The DNA for the CDR3 is TGTGCCTGGAGACAGGGAGGCACAGATACGCAGTATTTT.

This clonotype occurred many times. This sequence joins TRBV2 and TRBJ1-2, with D possibly being TRBD1 (5 bases). Trimming took off 6 bases at V and 6 bases at J, with 14 bases between the two ends. From germline, CDR1 is SNHLY and CDR2 FYNNEI. This CDR3 has 13 residues. In DNA form, the CDR3 reads TGTGCCAGCAGGAGGGGCAGGGTTGATGGCTACACCTTC. It translates to CASRRGRVDGYTF.

This clonotype was recorded many times. The genes are TRBV28 and TRBJ1-1; no firm D call. The CDR3 is made up of 12 amino acids. Looked up from germline, CDR1 is MDHEN and CDR2 is SYDVKM. With 5 bases removed from V and 5 bases from J, the gap between germline ends came to 9 bases. The CDR3 is CASSLVGTEAFF. CDR3 nucleotides: TGTGCCAGCAGTCTCGTAGGTACTGAAGCTTTCTTT.

This clonotype was seen repeatedly, ten times or more. This chain joins TRBV20-1 and TRBJ2-3, with 12 positions matching TRBD2. The CDR3 extends over 15 amino acids. CDR1 and CDR2 (germline): DFQATT, SNEGSKA (reference sequence). V shed 5 bases and J 3 bases; nucleotides not matched to a gene: 6. The CDR3 DNA is TGCAGTGCTGCTAGCGGGGGGGCCGAGACAGATACGCAGTATTTT. This codes for CSAASGGAETDTQYF.

This clonotype has at least ten counts. V gene TRBV29-1 combines with J gene TRBJ2-5; 8 bases fit TRBD1. With 7 bases clipped from V and 5 bases from J, the junction kept 12 bases outside the gene matches. The germline gives CDR1 SQVTM, CDR2 ANQGSEA. The CDR3 runs 14 residues. The DNA for the CDR3 is TGCAGCGGGGCGGCAGGGGGCTTTTCGGAGACCCAGTACTTC. It codes for CSGAAGGFSETQYF.

This clonotype was seen a handful of times. The rearrangement joins TRBV7-3 to TRBJ2-1, with D perhaps given as TRBD1 or TRBD2 (6 bases each). The CDR3 sequence is 18 residues long. Per germline, CDR1 SGHTA and CDR2 FQGTGA. V lost 1 base, J lost 0 bases, and 16 bases lay in between. CDR3 sequence: CASSLKTGAEPSYNEQFF. The DNA for the CDR3 is TGTGCCAGCAGCTTAAAAACGGGGGCCGAGCCCTCCTACAATGAGCAGTTCTTC.

This clonotype was detected many times. V gene TRBV12-3 or TRBV12-4 combines with J gene TRBJ1-1, with D perhaps TRBD1 (5 bases). V lost 5 bases, J lost 0 bases, and 13 bases lay in between. CDR3 length: 15 residues. Written as DNA, the CDR3 is TGTGCCAGCAGTCCCTCGTGGGGCATGAACACTGAAGCTTTCTTT. Its protein product is CASSPSWGMNTEAFF.

The rearrangement joins TRBV7-8 to TRBJ1-6, with D unclear. This CDR3 has 15 residues. CDR1 is SGHVS and CDR2 is FQNEAQ in the germline V gene. The ends were cut back, 1 base at V and 14 bases at J, with 18 bases in the middle. The CDR3 is CASSLEWQSSLSLHF. The CDR3 DNA follows: TGTGCCAGCAGCTTAGAGTGGCAGAGCTCTTTGTCCCTCCACTTT.

For this clonotype: A much larger clone differs from this one at a single base, so this may be a read error. The chain employs TRBV6-4 and TRBJ1-2; D remains ambiguous. This CDR3 spans 13 amino acids. Germline loops: CDR1 MRHNA, CDR2 SNTAGT. The CDR3 nucleotides read TGTGCCAGCTCCGTCGAGGAGGGCTATGGCTCCACCTTC. Translating gives CASSVEEGYGSTF.

This clonotype has a count of ten or more. This chain links TRBV25-1 with TRBJ2-1; D is possibly TRBD1 (7 bases). This CDR3 comprises 17 residues. Trimming took 4 bases from V and 4 from J, leaving 20 bases between them. Germline V gene lookup returns CDR1 MGHDK and CDR2 SYGVNS. The CDR3 here is CASSVRLRGEIYNEQFF. CDR3 nucleotides: TGTGCCAGCAGTGTTCGCCTCAGGGGGGAGATTTACAATGAGCAGTTCTTC.

This clonotype was found many times. The chain is built from TRBV20-1 and TRBJ2-7; D perhaps matches TRBD1 (6 bases). The germline gives CDR1 DFQATT, CDR2 SNEGSKA (reference sequence). V was trimmed by 2 bases and J by 3 bases, leaving 14 bases between them. This CDR3 contains 14 residues. The CDR3, as DNA: TGCAGTGCTAGAACAGGGCATATAGGCTACGAGCAGTACTTC. It is translated as CSARTGHIGYEQYF.

V and J are TRBV5-8 and TRBJ2-3, with D hard to call. V lost 4 bases to trimming and J lost 1 base, with 10 bases between them. This CDR3 has 14 residues. CDR1 is SGHTS, CDR2 YDEGEE, per germline. CDR3 in DNA: TGTGCCAGCAGCCTACGGACGGGCACAGATACGCAGTATTTT. It is translated as CASSLRTGTDTQYF.

This chain connects TRBV7-2 to TRBJ1-2; tentative D call: TRBD1 (5 bases). Germline CDR1 and CDR2: SGHTA and FQGNSA. The CDR3 sequence is 14 residues long. Trimming took off 6 bases at V and 4 bases at J, with 15 bases between the two ends. The CDR3 here is CASSMGGVTYGYTF. CDR3 nucleotides: TGTGCCAGCAGTATGGGGGGAGTTACCTATGGCTACACCTTC.